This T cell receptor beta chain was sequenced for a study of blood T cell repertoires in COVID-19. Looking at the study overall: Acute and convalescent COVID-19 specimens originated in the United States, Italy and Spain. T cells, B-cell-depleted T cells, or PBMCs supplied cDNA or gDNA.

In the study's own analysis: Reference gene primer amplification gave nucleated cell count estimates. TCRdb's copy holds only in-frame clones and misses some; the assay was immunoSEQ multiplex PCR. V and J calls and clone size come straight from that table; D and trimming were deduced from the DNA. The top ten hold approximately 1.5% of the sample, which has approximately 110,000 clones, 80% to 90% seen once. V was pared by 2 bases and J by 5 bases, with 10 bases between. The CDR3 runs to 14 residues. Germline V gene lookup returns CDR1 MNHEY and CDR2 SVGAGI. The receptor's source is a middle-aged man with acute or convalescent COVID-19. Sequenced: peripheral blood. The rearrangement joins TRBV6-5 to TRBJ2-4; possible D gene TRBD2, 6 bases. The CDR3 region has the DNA TGTGCCAGCAGTTACCGGGGGACCCAAAACATTCAGTACTTC. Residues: CASSYRGTQNIQYF.